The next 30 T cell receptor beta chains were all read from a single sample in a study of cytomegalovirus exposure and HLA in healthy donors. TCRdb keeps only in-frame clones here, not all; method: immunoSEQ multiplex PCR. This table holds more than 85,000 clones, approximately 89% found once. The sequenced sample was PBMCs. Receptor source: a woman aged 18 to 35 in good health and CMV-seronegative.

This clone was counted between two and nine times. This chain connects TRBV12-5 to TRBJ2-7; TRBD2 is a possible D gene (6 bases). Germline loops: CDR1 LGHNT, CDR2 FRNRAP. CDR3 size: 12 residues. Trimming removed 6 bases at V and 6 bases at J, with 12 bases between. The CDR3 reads CASGRDLGEQYF. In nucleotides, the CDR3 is TGTGCTAGTGGAAGGGACTTGGGCGAGCAGTACTTC.

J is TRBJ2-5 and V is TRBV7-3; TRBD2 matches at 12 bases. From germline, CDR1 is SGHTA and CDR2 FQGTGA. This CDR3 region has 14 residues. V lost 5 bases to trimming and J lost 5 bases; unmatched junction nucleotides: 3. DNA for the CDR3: TGTGCCAGCAGCCTCGGGACTAGCGGGGAGACCCAGTACTTC. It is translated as CASSLGTSGETQYF.

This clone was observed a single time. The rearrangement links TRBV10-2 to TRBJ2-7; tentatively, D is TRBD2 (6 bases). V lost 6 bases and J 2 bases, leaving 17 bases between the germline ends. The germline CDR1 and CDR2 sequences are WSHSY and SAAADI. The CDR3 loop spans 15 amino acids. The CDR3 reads CASSDPGREPYEQYF. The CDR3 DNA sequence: TGCGCCAGCAGCGATCCTGGGCGGGAACCCTACGAGCAGTACTTC.

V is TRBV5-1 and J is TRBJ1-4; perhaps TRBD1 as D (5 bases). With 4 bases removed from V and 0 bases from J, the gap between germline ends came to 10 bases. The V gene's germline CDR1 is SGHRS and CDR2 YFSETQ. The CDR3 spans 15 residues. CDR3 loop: CASSVLTATNEKLFF. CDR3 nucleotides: TGCGCCAGCAGCGTACTGACAGCAACTAATGAAAAACTGTTTTTT.

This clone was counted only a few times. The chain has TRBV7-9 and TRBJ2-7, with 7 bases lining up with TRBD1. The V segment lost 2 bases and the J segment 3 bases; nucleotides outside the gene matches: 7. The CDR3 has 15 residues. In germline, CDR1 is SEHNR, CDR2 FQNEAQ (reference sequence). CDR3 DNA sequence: TGTGCCAGCAGCTTACAAAGGGGGCTGGGCTACGAGCAGTACTTC. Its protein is CASSLQRGLGYEQYF. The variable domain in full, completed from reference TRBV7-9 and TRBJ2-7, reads DTGVSQNPRHKITKRGQNVTFRCDPISEHNRLYWYRQTLGQGPEFLTYFQNEAQLEKSRLLSDRFSAERPKGSFSTLEIQRTEQGDSAMYLCASSLQRGLGYEQYFGPGTRLTVT.

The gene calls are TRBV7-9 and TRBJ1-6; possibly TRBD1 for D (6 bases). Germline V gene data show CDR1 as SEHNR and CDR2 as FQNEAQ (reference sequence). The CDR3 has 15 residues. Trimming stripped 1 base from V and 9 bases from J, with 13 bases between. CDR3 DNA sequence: TGTGCCAGCAGCTTAGGCCAGGGGATAGGTTCACCCCTCCACTTT. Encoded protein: CASSLGQGIGSPLHF.

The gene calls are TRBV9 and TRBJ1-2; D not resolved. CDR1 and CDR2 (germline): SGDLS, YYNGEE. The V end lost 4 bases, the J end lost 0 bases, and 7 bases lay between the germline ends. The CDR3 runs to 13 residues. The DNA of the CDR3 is TGTGCCAGCAGCCCCCCGGCTAACTATGGCTACACCTTC. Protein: CASSPPANYGYTF.

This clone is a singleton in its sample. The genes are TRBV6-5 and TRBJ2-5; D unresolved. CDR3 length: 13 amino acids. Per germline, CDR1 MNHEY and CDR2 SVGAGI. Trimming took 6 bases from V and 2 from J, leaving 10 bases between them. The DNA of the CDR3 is TGTGCCAGCAGCTCGGGTCCACAAGAGACCCAGTACTTC. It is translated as CASSSGPQETQYF.

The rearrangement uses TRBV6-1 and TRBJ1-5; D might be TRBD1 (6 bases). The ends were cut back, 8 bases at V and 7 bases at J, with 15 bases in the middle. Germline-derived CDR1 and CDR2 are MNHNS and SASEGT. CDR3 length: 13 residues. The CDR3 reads CASHTIRGQPQHF. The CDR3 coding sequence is TGTGCCAGCCACACTATCAGGGGACAGCCCCAGCATTTT.

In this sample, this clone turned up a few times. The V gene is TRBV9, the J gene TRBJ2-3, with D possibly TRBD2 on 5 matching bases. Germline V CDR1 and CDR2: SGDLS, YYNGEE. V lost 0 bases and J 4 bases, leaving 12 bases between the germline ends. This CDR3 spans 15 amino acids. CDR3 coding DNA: TGTGCCAGCAGCGTAGGGCGGGCAGGTTCAGATACGCAGTATTTT. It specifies CASSVGRAGSDTQYF.

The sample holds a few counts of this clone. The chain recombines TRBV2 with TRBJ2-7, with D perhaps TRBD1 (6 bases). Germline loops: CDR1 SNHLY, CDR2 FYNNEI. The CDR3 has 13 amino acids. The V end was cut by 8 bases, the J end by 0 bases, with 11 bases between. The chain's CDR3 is CASGGGSSYEQYF. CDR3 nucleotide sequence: TGTGCCAGCGGGGGCGGCAGCTCCTACGAGCAGTACTTC.

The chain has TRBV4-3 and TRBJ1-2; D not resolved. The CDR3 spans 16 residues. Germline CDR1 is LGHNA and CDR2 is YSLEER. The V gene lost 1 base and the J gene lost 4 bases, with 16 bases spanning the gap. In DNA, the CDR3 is TGCGCCAGCAGCCAAGGCCGAACTTATGATATCTATGGCTACACCTTC. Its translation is CASSQGRTYDIYGYTF.

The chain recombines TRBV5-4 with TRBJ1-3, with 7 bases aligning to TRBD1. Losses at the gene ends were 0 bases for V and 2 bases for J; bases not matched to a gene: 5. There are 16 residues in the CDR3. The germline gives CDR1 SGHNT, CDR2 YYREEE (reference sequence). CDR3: CASSLGGQAAGNTIYF. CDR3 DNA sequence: TGTGCCAGCAGCTTGGGCGGACAGGCAGCTGGAAACACCATATATTTT.

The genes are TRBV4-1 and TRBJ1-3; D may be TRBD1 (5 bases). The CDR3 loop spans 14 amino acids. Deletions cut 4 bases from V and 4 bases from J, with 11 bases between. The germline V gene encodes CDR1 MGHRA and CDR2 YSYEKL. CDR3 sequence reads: CASSPTGRGNTIYF. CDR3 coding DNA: TGCGCCAGCAGCCCAACAGGTAGAGGAAACACCATATATTTT.

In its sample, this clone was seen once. DNA of the CDR3: TGCAGCGCCAAGGGGGACAATGAGCAGTTCTTC. It encodes CSAKGDNEQFF. V usage is TRBV29-1 and J usage is TRBJ2-1, with D possibly TRBD1 on 6 matching bases. The germline V and J ends were trimmed by 7 bases and 5 bases, with 9 bases remaining between them. This CDR3 region has 11 residues. Per germline, CDR1 SQVTM and CDR2 ANQGSEA.

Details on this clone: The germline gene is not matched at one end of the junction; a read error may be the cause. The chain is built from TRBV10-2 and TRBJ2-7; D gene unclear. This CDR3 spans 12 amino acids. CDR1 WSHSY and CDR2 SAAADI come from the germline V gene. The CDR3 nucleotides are TGCGCCAGCGGTGACCTCTCCTACGAGCAGTACTTC. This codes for CASGDLSYEQYF.

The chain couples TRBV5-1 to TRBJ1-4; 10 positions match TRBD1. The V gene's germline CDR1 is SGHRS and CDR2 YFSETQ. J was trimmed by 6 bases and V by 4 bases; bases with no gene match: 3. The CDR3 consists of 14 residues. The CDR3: CASSPGTGDEKLFF. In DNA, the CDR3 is TGCGCCAGCAGCCCCGGGACAGGGGATGAAAAACTGTTTTTT.

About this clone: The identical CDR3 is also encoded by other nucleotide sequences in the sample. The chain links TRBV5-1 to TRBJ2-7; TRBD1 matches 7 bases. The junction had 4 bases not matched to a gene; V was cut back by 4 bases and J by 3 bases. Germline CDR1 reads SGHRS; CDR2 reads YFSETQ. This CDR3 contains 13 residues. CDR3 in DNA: TGCGCCAGCAGCCCCGGACAGGTCTACGAGCAGTACTTC. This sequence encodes CASSPGQVYEQYF.

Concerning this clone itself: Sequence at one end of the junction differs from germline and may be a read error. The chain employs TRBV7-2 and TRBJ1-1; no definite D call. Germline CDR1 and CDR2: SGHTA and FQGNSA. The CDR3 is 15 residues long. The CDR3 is CASSRQSGKRREAFF. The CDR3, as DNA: TGCGCCAGCAGCCGACAAAGCGGGAAAAGACGGGAAGCTTTCTTT.

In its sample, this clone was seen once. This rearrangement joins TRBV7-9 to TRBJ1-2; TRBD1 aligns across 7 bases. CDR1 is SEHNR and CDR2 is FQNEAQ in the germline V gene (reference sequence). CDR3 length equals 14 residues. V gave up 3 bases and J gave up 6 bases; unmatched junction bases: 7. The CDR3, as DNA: TGTGCCAGCAGCTTCGGACAGGCCGGTCATGGCTACACCTTC. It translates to CASSFGQAGHGYTF.

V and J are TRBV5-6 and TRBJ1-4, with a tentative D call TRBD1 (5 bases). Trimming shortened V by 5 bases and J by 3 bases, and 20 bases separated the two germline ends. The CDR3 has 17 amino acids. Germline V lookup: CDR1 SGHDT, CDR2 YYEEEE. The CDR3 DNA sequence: TGTGCCAGCAGTCAACCGCCTTGGGACTCGGCTAATGAAAAACTGTTTTTT. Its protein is CASSQPPWDSANEKLFF.

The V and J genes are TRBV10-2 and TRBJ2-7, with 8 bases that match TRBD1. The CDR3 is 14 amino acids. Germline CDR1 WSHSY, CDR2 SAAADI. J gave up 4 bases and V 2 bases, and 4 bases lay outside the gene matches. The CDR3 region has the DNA TGCGCCAGCAGTGAGCCGACAGGGGTATACGAGCAGTACTTC. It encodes CASSEPTGVYEQYF.

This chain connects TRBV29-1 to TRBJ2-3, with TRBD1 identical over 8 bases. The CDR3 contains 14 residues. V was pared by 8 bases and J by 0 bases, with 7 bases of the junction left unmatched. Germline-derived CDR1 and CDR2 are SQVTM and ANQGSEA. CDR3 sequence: CSSPGQGSTDTQYF. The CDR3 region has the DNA TGCAGCTCTCCCGGACAGGGAAGCACAGATACGCAGTATTTT.

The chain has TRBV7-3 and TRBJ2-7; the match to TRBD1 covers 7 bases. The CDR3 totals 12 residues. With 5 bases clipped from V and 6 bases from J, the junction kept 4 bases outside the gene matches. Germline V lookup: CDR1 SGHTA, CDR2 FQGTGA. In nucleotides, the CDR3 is TGTGCCAGCAGCAACGACAGGGTCGAGCAGTACTTC. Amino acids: CASSNDRVEQYF.

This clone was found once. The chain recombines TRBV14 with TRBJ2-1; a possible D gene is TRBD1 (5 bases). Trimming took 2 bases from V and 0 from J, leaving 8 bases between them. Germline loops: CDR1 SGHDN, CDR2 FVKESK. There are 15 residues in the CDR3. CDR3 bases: TGTGCCAGCAGCCAACGCAGGGTCTCCTACAATGAGCAGTTCTTC. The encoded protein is CASSQRRVSYNEQFF.

As DNA, the CDR3 is TGTGCCAGCAGTTTAAGATTAGCGGACGAGCAGTACTTC. It codes for CASSLRLADEQYF. This chain uses TRBV7-2 with TRBJ2-7; D is perhaps TRBD2 (6 bases). Looked up from germline, CDR1 is SGHTA and CDR2 is FQGNSA. The CDR3 has 13 residues. The V gene lost 6 bases and the J gene lost 5 bases, with 14 bases spanning the gap.

The CDR3 here is CASSLEGWSGNTIYF. CDR3 sequence (DNA): TGTGCCAGCAGCTTAGAGGGGTGGTCGGGAAACACCATATATTTT. The chain carries TRBV7-2 and TRBJ1-3, with D tentatively TRBD1 (5 bases). The CDR3 loop spans 15 amino acids. Trimming shortened V by 1 base and J by 4 bases, and 11 bases separated the two germline ends. From germline, CDR1 is SGHTA and CDR2 FQGNSA. Using reference TRBV7-2 and TRBJ1-3 for the parts outside the CDR3, the full variable domain is GAGVSQSPSNKVTEKGKDVELRCDPISGHTALYWYRQSLGQGLEFLIYFQGNSAPDKSGLPSDRFSAERTGGSVSTLTIQRTQQEDSAVYLCASSLEGWSGNTIYFGEGSWLTVV.

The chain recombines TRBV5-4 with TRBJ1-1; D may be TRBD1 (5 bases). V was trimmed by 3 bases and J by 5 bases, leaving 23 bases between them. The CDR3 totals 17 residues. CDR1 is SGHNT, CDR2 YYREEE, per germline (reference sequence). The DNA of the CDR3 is TGTGCCAGCAGCTCCAAACCTACAGGAAGGGTGGGGACTGAAGCTTTCTTT. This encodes CASSSKPTGRVGTEAFF.

In DNA, the CDR3 is TGTGCCAGCAGCGTGAGGGTAGAGTTAAACACCGGGGAGCTGTTTTTT. This codes for CASSVRVELNTGELFF. The chain has TRBV7-6 and TRBJ2-2, with D possibly being TRBD2 (5 bases). CDR1 and CDR2 from the germline V gene are SGHVS and FNYEAQ. Trimming left V 5 bases short and J 2 bases short, with 15 bases between. The CDR3 has 16 residues.

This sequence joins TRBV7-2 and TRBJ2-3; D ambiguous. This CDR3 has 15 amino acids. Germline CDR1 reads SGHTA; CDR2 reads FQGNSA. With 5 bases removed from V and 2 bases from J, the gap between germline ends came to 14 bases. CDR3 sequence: CASSPSAANTDTQYF. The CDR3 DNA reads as TGTGCCAGCAGCCCGAGTGCAGCGAACACAGATACGCAGTATTTT. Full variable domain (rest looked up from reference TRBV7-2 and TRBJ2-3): GAGVSQSPSNKVTEKGKDVELRCDPISGHTALYWYRQSLGQGLEFLIYFQGNSAPDKSGLPSDRFSAERTGGSVSTLTIQRTQQEDSAVYLCASSPSAANTDTQYFGPGTRLTVL.